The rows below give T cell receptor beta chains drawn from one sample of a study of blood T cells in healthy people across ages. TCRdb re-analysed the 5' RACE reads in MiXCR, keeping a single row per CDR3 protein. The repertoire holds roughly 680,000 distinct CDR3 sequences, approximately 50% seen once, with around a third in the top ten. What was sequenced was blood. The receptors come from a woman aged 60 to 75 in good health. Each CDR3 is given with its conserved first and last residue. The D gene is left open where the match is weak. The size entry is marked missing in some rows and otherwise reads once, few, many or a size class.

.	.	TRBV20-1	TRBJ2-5	TGCAGTGCCCCTGACAGGATGGTGACCCAGTACTTC	CSAPDRMVTQYF
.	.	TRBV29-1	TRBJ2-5	TGCAGCGTTGAGACTAGTTCCGACTTGGGCTACAATGAGCAGTACTTC	CSVETSSDLGYNEQYF
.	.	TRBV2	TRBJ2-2	TGTGCCAGCAGTGAAGGATCCGGGTACACCGGGGAGCTGTTTTTT	CASSEGSGYTGELFF
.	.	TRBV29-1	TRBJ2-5	TGCAGCGTTGAAAGGCGGGCCAAAGAGACCCAGTACTTC	CSVERRAKETQYF
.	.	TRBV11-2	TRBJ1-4	TGTGCCAGCAGCTCGCAGGAACTTACTAATGAAAAACTGTTTTTT	CASSSQELTNEKLFF
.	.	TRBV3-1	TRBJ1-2	TGTGCCAGCAGACCTACAGGGACCTATGGCTACACCTTC	CASRPTGTYGYTF
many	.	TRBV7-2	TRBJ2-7	TGTGCCAGCAGCTTAGTTGCAGGGGGAAGCGGGGGTTACGAGCAGTACTTC	CASSLVAGGSGGYEQYF
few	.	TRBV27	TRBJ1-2	TGTGCCAGCAAAAGGGATATAGGTGGCTACACCTTC	CASKRDIGGYTF
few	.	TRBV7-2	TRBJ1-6	TGTGCCAGCAGCTTACCAGGGGCGAGTTCACCCCTCCACTTT	CASSLPGASSPLHF
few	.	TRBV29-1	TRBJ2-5	TGCAGCGTTGAAGATCGGCGGGGAGGCGAGACCCAGTACTTC	CSVEDRRGGETQYF
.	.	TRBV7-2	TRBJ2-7	TGTGCCAGCAGCTCCGTAGCCCTTAGCTCCTACGAGCAGTACTTC	CASSSVALSSYEQYF
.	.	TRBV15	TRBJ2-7	TGTGCCACCAGCAGAGTCGCGGACTCGTGGCAGTACTTC	CATSRVADSWQYF
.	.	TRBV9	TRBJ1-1	TGTGCCAGCAGCGGGGGCGATGTCACTGAAGCTTTCTTT	CASSGGDVTEAFF
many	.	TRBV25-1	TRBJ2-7	TGTGCCAGCAGTGGGCAGGCGGAGGAGCAGTACTTC	CASSGQAEEQYF
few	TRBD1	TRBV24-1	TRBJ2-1	TGTGCCACCAGTGATACGAGGCAGGGGGCTTCTAATGAGCAGTTCTTC	CATSDTRQGASNEQFF
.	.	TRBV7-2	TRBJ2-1	TGTGCCAGCAGCTCGGGACTCTGGGAGCAGTTCTTC	CASSSGLWEQFF
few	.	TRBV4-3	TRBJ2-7	TGCGCCAGCAGCCAGGGGGACCAATCCTACGAGCAGTACTTC	CASSQGDQSYEQYF